This T cell receptor beta chain is from a study of blood T cells in healthy people across ages (dated by TCRdb to the mid-2010s). Concerning the study at large: Template switching captured roughly one uniquely barcoded TCR beta cDNA molecule per two T cells in model experiments. Age-related changes in TCR beta repertoire diversity were measured in the study by deep sequencing normalized with unique cDNA molecular identifiers. The donors were divided into four age groups: young (average approximately 17 years), middle-aged (around 37), aged (about 56) and long-lived (roughly 88). Donors of different ages were randomly distributed across sequencing lanes to avoid experimental bias. The study analyzed two additional independent replicas of 1 million unique cDNA reads from the same blood draw for two donors, one aged 18 to 30 and one aged 80 or older.

Trimmed from V: 1 base; trimmed from J: 7 bases; junction bases lacking a gene match: 10. According to the germline V gene, CDR1 reads SGHDN and CDR2 reads FVKESK. From its cysteine to its phenylalanine, the CDR3 spans 16 amino acids. Only the CDR3 DNA stays, 48 bases, in frame from base 1. Overall results and qualifications from the work: Compared with the aged group, the long-lived group had more naive CD4+ T cells, fewer expanded clones and increased TCR diversity, a pattern suggesting age selection. Observed TCR beta diversity per million T cells fell roughly linearly with age, and a significant reduction was already apparent by age around 40. Total diversity estimates from one million sequenced T cells were considered lower bounds and underestimates. Because donor CMV infection status was unknown, age-related changes in expanded clonotypes were potentially confounded. Because profiling used bulk unsorted PBMCs, naive and antigen-experienced compartments could not be compared conclusively. Observed TCR beta diversity correlated strongly with the percentage of naive T cells measured by flow cytometry.

Donors were about 36 systemically healthy Caucasian individuals from Russia aged roughly 6 to 100 years. Each donor gave approximately 9.3 milliliters of peripheral blood, collected into EDTA-treated Vacutainer tubes. Ficoll-Paque density-gradient centrifugation was used to isolate PBMCs, with at least 6 million per sample. Total RNA was extracted from PBMCs with Trizol reagent, with at least 5.5 micrograms obtained per sample. The percentages of naive CD45RAhigh/CD27high T cells were determined by flow cytometry on a PBMC aliquot from every donor. Remarks on this clonotype: There is no known antigen for this receptor. No quality values exist for individual bases; no much larger clone is one base distant.

The library came from 5' RACE. A second PCR of roughly 7 to 11 cycles was performed with a sample-barcoded 5' primer and a J-beta primer mix. Each TCR beta cDNA molecule received a unique molecular identifier from a template-switch 5' adaptor carrying 12 random nucleotides. At least 3 million CDR3-containing paired-end reads were obtained from each sample. All of the RNA was converted into first-strand cDNA using the Mint cDNA synthesis kit, with a TRBC-specific oligonucleotide serving as the primer. After uracil-DNA glycosylase treatment, a first 18-cycle PCR used universal primers M1SS and BC2_uni_R on all cDNA. In the source study's methods: For normalization, 1 million high-quality reads were randomly selected from each sample, with every read carrying a distinct molecular identifier. Instead of being binned into consensus sequences, reads that shared molecular identifiers were thrown out. MiTCR, run with a Q25 quality threshold and the strictest error-elimination algorithm, handled CDR3 identification, clonotype clustering and error correction. A nonparametric unseen species model using Euler transformation provided a lower-bound estimate of total TCR beta diversity. The public reads were reprocessed in TCRdb via fastp at Q25 and MiXCR, keeping in-frame beta chains. When rows share a CDR3 protein, they turn into one entry using the most common DNA and genes. Clone size and V and J calls follow TCRdb, not the original study. This sample gives some 1.8 million distinct CDR3 sequences in total; 30% to 40% of them show up just once. 20% to 25% of the sample is in the top ten clones.

Recombination linked TRBV14 to TRBJ2-1; 7 bases in the junction line up with TRBD2. This TCR derives from a human donor in good health. Sequencing input: blood. Here is the DNA: TGTGCCAGCAGCCAAGGAGCGGGGCCCTTGTGGAATGAGCAGTTCTTC. Translated, this gives CASSQGAGPLWNEQFF.